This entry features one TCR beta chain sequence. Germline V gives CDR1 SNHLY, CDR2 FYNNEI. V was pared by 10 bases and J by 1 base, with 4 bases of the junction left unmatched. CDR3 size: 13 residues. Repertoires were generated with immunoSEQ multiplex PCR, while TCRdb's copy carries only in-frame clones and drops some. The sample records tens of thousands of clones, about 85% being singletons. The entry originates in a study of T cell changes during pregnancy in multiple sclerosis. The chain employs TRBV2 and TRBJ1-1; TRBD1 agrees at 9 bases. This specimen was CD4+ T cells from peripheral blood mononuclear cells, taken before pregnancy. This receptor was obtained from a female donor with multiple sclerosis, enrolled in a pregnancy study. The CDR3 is CATSGQGNTEAFF. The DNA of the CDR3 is TGTGCCACCTCGGGACAGGGGAACACTGAAGCTTTCTTT.